Below, 7 T cell receptor beta chains from the same sample are listed, as sequenced in a study of CD8+ T cells in alopecia areata. RNA was isolated and reverse transcribed to cDNA, the sequencing template. The data were produced by immunoSEQ multiplex PCR, yet TCRdb's version contains in-frame clones alone and is incomplete. The sample offers 270,000 or so clones and no singletons, the top ten holding 0.9% to 1.5%. Scientists pooled cutaneous lymph node cells and sorted them on CD4, CD8alpha, NKG2D, NKG2ACE and other markers. Material: CD4+ T cells sorted from a lymph node. The receptors come from a C3H/HeJ mouse with alopecia areata. The strain's MHC haplotype is H2-k.

This clone was recorded a few times. Germline and genes: mouse. Other DNA sequences in this specimen translate into the identical CDR3. CDR3 sequence reads: CTCSAQGANTGQLYF. CDR3 DNA, as far as it was read: TGCACCTGCAGTGCTCAGGGTGCAAACACCGGG. The chain links TRBV1 to TRBJ2-2, with D possibly matching TRBD1 (5 bases). Read sequence stops 4 residues before the CDR3 end, and the germline J gene provides the missing end. CDR1 is NSQYPW and CDR2 is LRSPGD in the germline V gene (reference sequence). This CDR3 comprises 15 residues. The germline V and J ends were trimmed by 3 bases and 0 bases, with 8 bases remaining between them.

In the case of this clone: Mouse germline and gene names are used. The read falls 4 residues short of the CDR3 end, and the missing part is taken from the germline J gene. This sequence joins TRBV13-1 and TRBJ1-1, with 7 bases that match TRBD1. J lost 0 bases, V lost 2 bases, and 4 bases had no gene match. The germline gives CDR1 NSHNY, CDR2 SYGAGN. This CDR3 region has 15 residues. CDR3 protein: CASSDLGTANTEVFF. Incomplete CDR3 DNA: TGTGCCAGCAGTGACCTCGGGACAGCAAACACA.

Remarks on this clone: Mouse gene names apply. The read comes to an end 4 residues before the CDR3 does, leaving the germline J gene to fill in the end. The rearrangement uses TRBV5 and TRBJ2-7; TRBD2 matches at 8 bases. This CDR3 contains 14 residues. Germline V lookup: CDR1 LGHNA, CDR2 YNLKQL (reference sequence). V trimming: 5 bases; J trimming: 0 bases; junction bases outside the gene matches: 3. CDR3 sequence: CASSATGDSYEQYF. The CDR3 DNA, read in part, is TGTGCCAGCAGCGCGACTGGGGACTCCTAT.

As for this clone: Gene names are the mouse ones. The sequence runs out 4 residues before the end of the CDR3; the remainder is reconstructed from the germline J gene. The chain couples TRBV31 to TRBJ1-1; 8 bases are a match to TRBD1. The CDR3 totals 12 residues. Germline-derived CDR1 and CDR2 are GKSSPN and SITVG. V lost 3 bases to trimming and J lost 3 bases; unmatched junction nucleotides: 0. Incomplete CDR3 DNA: TGTGCCTGGAGGGGACAGGACACA. Encoded protein: CAWRGQDT. The whole CDR3 protein reads CAWRGQDTEVFF.

Notes on this clone: Mouse gene names and germline throughout. The read comes to an end 4 residues before the CDR3 does, leaving the germline J gene to fill in the end. This chain uses TRBV17 with TRBJ2-1; 12 nucleotides align to TRBD2. Germline lookup yields CDR1 MNHDT and CDR2 YYDKIL. CDR3 size: 17 residues. V trimming: 5 bases; J trimming: 2 bases; junction bases outside the gene matches: 7. The chain's CDR3 is CASSVDWGGADYAEQFF. The CDR3 bases that were read are TGTGCTAGCAGTGTAGACTGGGGGGGCGCTGACTATGCT.

Comments on this clone: The germline and genes are mouse ones. The sequence runs out 4 residues before the end of the CDR3; the remainder is reconstructed from the germline J gene. This CDR3 is also generated by other DNA sequences in the sample. The V and J genes are TRBV5 and TRBJ2-7, with D possibly matching TRBD1 (6 bases). The CDR3 spans 15 residues. The germline V and J ends were trimmed by 1 base and 0 bases, with 10 bases remaining between them. The germline gives CDR1 LGHNA, CDR2 YNLKQL (reference sequence). The CDR3 spells CASSQAGQSSYEQYF. CDR3 DNA, as far as it was read: TGTGCCAGCAGCCAAGCCGGACAGAGCTCCTAT.

This clone has a handful of counts. The listed genes are named as in mouse. The read halts 4 residues ahead of the CDR3 end, with the missing end drawn from the germline J gene. The sample contains more than one DNA sequence encoding this CDR3. The V gene is TRBV1, the J gene TRBJ2-3; D might be TRBD1 (6 bases). Germline CDR1 and CDR2: NSQYPW and LRSPGD (reference sequence). The CDR3 extends over 14 amino acids. V dropped 3 bases and J dropped 3 bases, with 10 bases sitting between them. The CDR3 here is CTCSARGRAETLYF. Partial CDR3 DNA: TGCACCTGCAGTGCTAGGGGGAGGGCAGAA.